The 28 T cell receptor beta chains reported below all come from one sample, sequenced in a study of early T cells in non-severe SARS-CoV-2 infection. TCRdb itself ran the 5' RACE reads through MiXCR, one entry per CDR3 protein. The sample lists about 42,000 distinct CDR3 sequences, 7% to 7.5% occurring once. The specimen sequenced was whole blood. The receptor source for this set is an adult who was a healthcare worker with PCR-confirmed SARS-CoV-2 infection or an uninfected control (not recorded which).

This clonotype was seen a handful of times. V and J are TRBV14 and TRBJ2-1; no clear D. The CDR3 contains 15 residues. Germline lookup yields CDR1 SGHDN and CDR2 FVKESK. V lost 1 base and J 7 bases, leaving 14 bases between the germline ends. The CDR3 sequence: CASSQAAGLSNEQFF. The CDR3 nucleotides read TGTGCCAGCAGCCAAGCGGCAGGCCTAAGTAATGAGCAGTTCTTC.

Many counts were recorded for this clonotype. The chain has TRBV20-1 and TRBJ2-5, with 11 bases fitting TRBD2. The CDR3 loop spans 12 amino acids. The V gene end was trimmed by 6 bases and the J gene end by 5 bases; junction bases not matched to a gene: 2. CDR1 and CDR2 (germline): DFQATT, SNEGSKA (reference sequence). The CDR3 DNA follows: TGCAGTGCCCGACTAGCGGGGGAGACCCAGTACTTC. Its protein is CSARLAGETQYF.

Notes on this clonotype: Given a much more abundant clone one base away, this may be a read error. The chain couples TRBV7-2 to TRBJ1-5; D remains ambiguous. The germline V gene has CDR1 SGHTA and CDR2 FQGNSA. The CDR3 is made up of 12 amino acids. The CDR3 spells CVSSVPNQPQHF. CDR3 in DNA: TGTGTCAGCAGCGTCCCGAATCAGCCCCAGCATTTT.

This clonotype was seen at least ten times. V and J are TRBV5-5 and TRBJ2-3, with D maybe TRBD1 (5 bases). Trimming stripped 0 bases from V and 6 bases from J, with 11 bases between. Germline CDR1 and CDR2: SGHKS and YYEKEE (reference sequence). This CDR3 contains 14 residues. CDR3 sequence reads: CASSLGQGFDTQYF. Here the CDR3 DNA reads TGTGCCAGCAGCTTGGGCCAGGGTTTCGATACGCAGTATTTT.

The chain is built from TRBV20-1 and TRBJ2-5; 10 nucleotides match TRBD1. Germline assignment: CDR1 DFQATT and CDR2 SNEGSKA (reference sequence). This CDR3 spans 13 amino acids. Trimming took 6 bases from V and 5 from J; bases not matched to a gene: 6. The CDR3 DNA reads TGCAGTGCCCCGGGACAGGGGAGGGAGACCCAGTACTTC. This gives the protein CSAPGQGRETQYF.

As concerns this clonotype: A read error may explain this, as a much larger clone is one base away. This chain uses TRBV27 with TRBJ2-1; D gene unclear. This CDR3 region has 15 residues. V lost 6 bases and J 1 base, leaving 13 bases between the germline ends. Germline-derived CDR1 and CDR2 are MNHEY and SMNVEV (reference sequence). In DNA form, the CDR3 reads TGTGCCAGCAGCAGTGAGATGGGATCCTACAATGAGCAGTTCTTC. This translates into CASSSEMGSYNEQFF.

This clonotype was counted many times. This chain links TRBV29-1 with TRBJ1-1, with D possibly TRBD1 on 6 matching bases. This CDR3 spans 14 amino acids. The V gene lost 4 bases and the J gene lost 4 bases, with 16 bases spanning the gap. Germline V lookup: CDR1 SQVTM, CDR2 ANQGSEA. The CDR3 spells CSVATGGRLTEAFF. CDR3 in DNA: TGCAGCGTTGCAACGGGGGGGCGCCTCACTGAAGCTTTCTTT.

Ten or more counts support this clonotype. The chain employs TRBV3-1 and TRBJ2-3; 14 nucleotides match TRBD2. Germline trimming cut 4 bases from V and 5 bases from J; bases unmatched to any gene: 8. This CDR3 comprises 17 residues. CDR1 LGHDT and CDR2 YNNKEL come from the germline V gene (reference sequence). The CDR3 is CASSRRLAGGPQDTQYF. CDR3 bases: TGTGCCAGCAGCCGACGACTAGCGGGGGGGCCGCAAGATACGCAGTATTTT.

This clonotype has more than one count but fewer than ten. The V call is TRBV7-8, the J call TRBJ1-1; D is possibly TRBD1 (6 bases). This CDR3 contains 15 residues. Looked up from germline, CDR1 is SGHVS and CDR2 is FQNEAQ. V gave up 0 bases and J gave up 5 bases, with 13 bases separating them. The CDR3 bases are TGTGCCAGCAGCTTAGCCGGGGGGGGCCTGACTGAAGCTTTCTTT. Translated: CASSLAGGGLTEAFF.

This clonotype was picked up many times. This chain connects TRBV9 to TRBJ1-2; D ambiguous. The CDR3 consists of 18 residues. Germline assignment: CDR1 SGDLS and CDR2 YYNGEE. Trimming cost V 1 base and J 3 bases, with 22 bases left between them. The CDR3 spells CASSVWPSFGVLYYGYTF. The CDR3 DNA sequence: TGTGCCAGCAGCGTATGGCCCTCTTTCGGAGTCCTCTACTATGGCTACACCTTC.

This clonotype was observed a few times. This chain connects TRBV4-3 to TRBJ2-7, with no clear D. V was shortened by 2 bases and J by 0 bases, with 11 bases between the two germline ends. Germline V gene data show CDR1 as LGHNA and CDR2 as YSLEER. This CDR3 contains 15 residues. The CDR3 reads CASSQRLLSSYEQYF. In nucleotides, the CDR3 is TGCGCCAGCAGCCAAAGGCTCCTAAGCTCCTACGAGCAGTACTTC.

The chain recombines TRBV6-6 with TRBJ2-2, with TRBD2 identical over 7 bases. The CDR3 has 15 residues. V lost 6 bases to trimming and J lost 6 bases; unmatched junction nucleotides: 10. The germline V gene has CDR1 MNHNY and CDR2 SVGAGI (reference sequence). CDR3 in DNA: TGTGCCAGCAGCCAACTAGGCGGGGGTCCCGGGGAGCTGTTTTTT. Translation gives CASSQLGGGPGELFF.

This clonotype came up many times. The V and J genes are TRBV7-6 and TRBJ1-2; TRBD1 agrees at 7 bases. The CDR3 is made up of 14 amino acids. The V gene end was trimmed by 5 bases and the J gene end by 4 bases; junction bases not matched to a gene: 7. Germline V gene lookup returns CDR1 SGHVS and CDR2 FNYEAQ. The CDR3 DNA reads TGTGCCAGCAGCAAGTATCGGGACAGCTATGGCTACACCTTC. Protein sequence: CASSKYRDSYGYTF.

This clonotype was recorded many times. The chain couples TRBV11-2 to TRBJ1-5; TRBD1 is a possible D gene (5 bases). The V end was cut by 5 bases, the J end by 3 bases, with 11 bases between. The germline V gene has CDR1 SGHAT and CDR2 FQNNGV. The CDR3 is made up of 14 amino acids. CDR3 loop: CASSLGRNNQPQHF. The CDR3 DNA sequence: TGTGCCAGCAGCCTGGGACGGAACAATCAGCCCCAGCATTTT.

By share of the sample, this clonotype is medium-sized (0.01 to 0.1%). This chain connects TRBV5-1 to TRBJ1-3, with 7 bases fitting TRBD1. The CDR3 contains 16 residues. In germline, CDR1 is SGHRS, CDR2 YFSETQ. After removal of 4 bases from V and 0 bases from J, the junction contained 7 bases not matched to a gene. The CDR3: CASSVAGTVSGNTIYF. CDR3 in DNA: TGCGCCAGCAGCGTGGCCGGGACAGTCTCTGGAAACACCATATATTTT. Drawing the rest from reference TRBV5-1 and TRBJ1-3, the complete variable domain is KAGVTQTPRYLIKTRGQQVTLSCSPISGHRSVSWYQQTPGQGLQFLFEYFSETQRNKGNFPGRFSGRQFSNSRSEMNVSTLELGDSALYLCASSVAGTVSGNTIYFGEGSWLTVV.

This clonotype has just a few counts. The rearrangement uses TRBV18 and TRBJ2-7, with 8 bases fitting TRBD1. The CDR3 totals 15 residues. The germline V gene has CDR1 KGHSH and CDR2 LQKENI. The V segment lost 3 bases and the J segment 3 bases; nucleotides outside the gene matches: 7. For the CDR3, the DNA is TGTGCCAGCTCACCGGGGACAGGCAATCACTACGAGCAGTACTTC. Translating gives CASSPGTGNHYEQYF.

The genes are TRBV25-1 and TRBJ1-2, with D unresolved. The CDR3 sequence is 12 residues long. V was trimmed by 5 bases and J by 4 bases, leaving 8 bases between them. Germline CDR1 and CDR2: MGHDK and SYGVNS. In nucleotides, the CDR3 is TGTGCCAGCAGTATGCAGTCCTATGGCTACACCTTC. This encodes CASSMQSYGYTF.

This clonotype was counted between two and nine times. The chain recombines TRBV10-2 with TRBJ1-6; D unclear. The CDR3 covers 13 residues. Germline V CDR1 and CDR2: WSHSY, SAAADI. Trimming removed 3 bases from V and 7 bases from J, with 7 bases in between. The CDR3 is CASSERINSPLHF. CDR3 coding DNA: TGCGCCAGCAGTGAAAGAATCAATTCACCCCTCCACTTT.

Points on this clonotype: Compared with germline, one end of the junction differs, possibly owing to a read error. The genes are TRBV7-9 and TRBJ2-7; D might be TRBD1 (5 bases). The CDR3 covers 11 residues. The V gene's germline CDR1 is SEHNR and CDR2 FQNEAQ (reference sequence). CDR3 loop: CASSYTDTFIF. The CDR3 nucleotides are TGTGCCAGCAGTTATACGGACACCTTCATCTTC.

J is TRBJ2-3 and V is TRBV11-3; D unclear. Germline V CDR1 and CDR2: SGHNT, YENEEA. This CDR3 region has 16 residues. The V end lost 5 bases, the J end lost 0 bases, and 15 bases lay between the germline ends. The CDR3 sequence: CASSPSGLSSTDTQYF. The DNA for the CDR3 is TGTGCCAGCAGCCCTTCTGGGCTTTCTAGCACAGATACGCAGTATTTT.

This clonotype was recorded many times. The chain uses TRBV19 and TRBJ2-1; no definite D call. Per germline, CDR1 LNHDA and CDR2 SQIVND (reference sequence). V was clipped by 5 bases and J by 0 bases, with 5 bases between them. The CDR3 is 13 residues long. CDR3 protein: CASSGRSYNEQFF. The CDR3 DNA sequence: TGTGCCAGTAGTGGCCGCTCCTACAATGAGCAGTTCTTC.

This clonotype came up a few times. This chain uses TRBV6-2 or TRBV6-3 with TRBJ2-7; tentative D call: TRBD2 (5 bases). Trimming left V 4 bases short and J 8 bases short, with 15 bases between. Germline V CDR1 and CDR2: MNHEY, SVGEGT. This CDR3 contains 13 residues. The CDR3 nucleotides read TGTGCCAGCAGTTTTAAGGACTCCCTCCAGCAGTACTTC. The encoded protein is CASSFKDSLQQYF.

The V gene is TRBV7-8, the J gene TRBJ1-1, with a weak D call TRBD1 (6 bases). This CDR3 has 14 amino acids. Trimming stripped 1 base from V and 1 base from J, with 7 bases between. Germline CDR1 and CDR2: SGHVS and FQNEAQ. The CDR3 sequence is CASSLDRENTEAFF. The DNA of the CDR3 is TGTGCCAGCAGCTTAGACAGGGAGAACACTGAAGCTTTCTTT.

This clonotype was found many times. The chain couples TRBV10-2 to TRBJ1-5, with D unresolved. The CDR3 contains 14 residues. From germline, CDR1 is WSHSY and CDR2 SAAADI. V shed 6 bases and J shed 1 base, with 10 bases lying between them. Here the CDR3 DNA reads TGCGCCAGCAGCCGGGGAGCGAGCAATCAGCCCCAGCATTTT. Its translation is CASSRGASNQPQHF.

This clonotype showed up many times. This chain connects TRBV12-3 or TRBV12-4 to TRBJ1-4, with D possibly matching TRBD1 (5 bases). There are 11 residues in the CDR3. V was clipped by 4 bases and J by 14 bases, with 11 bases between them. CDR3 nucleotides: TGTGCCAGCAGTTCCGGGACGGATCTGTTTTTT. It specifies CASSSGTDLFF.

Regarding this clonotype: A junction end diverges from the germline sequence, so it may reflect a read error. The chain has TRBV13 and TRBJ2-7; D could derive from TRBD1 or TRBD2 (5 bases each). The CDR3 runs to 13 residues. CDR1 and CDR2 from the germline V gene are PRHDT and FYEKMQ (reference sequence). This CDR3 is CASSVGTDPPQYF. CDR3 in DNA: TGTGCCAGCAGCGTAGGGACCGATCCGCCGCAGTACTTC. Looking up the rest from reference TRBV13 and TRBJ2-7 gives the full variable domain: AAGVIQSPRHLIKEKRETATLKCYPIPRHDTVYWYQQGPGQDPQFLISFYEKMQSDKGSIPDRFSAQQFSDYHSELNMSSLELGDSALYFCASSVGTDPPQYFGPGTRLTVT.

This clonotype was seen more than once but under ten times. The chain carries TRBV7-9 and TRBJ2-7; 8 bases line up with TRBD1. The J segment lost 6 bases and the V segment lost 4 bases, leaving 2 bases of the junction unmatched. Germline V gene data show CDR1 as SEHNR and CDR2 as FQNEAQ (reference sequence). The CDR3 loop spans 12 amino acids. The CDR3 spells CASSSTGVEQYF. The DNA of the CDR3 is TGTGCCAGCAGCTCGACAGGGGTCGAGCAGTACTTC.

In this sample, this clonotype turned up many times. The chain couples TRBV6-2 or TRBV6-3 to TRBJ2-2; D unclear. This CDR3 comprises 13 residues. V was trimmed by 6 bases and J by 3 bases, leaving 8 bases between them. From germline, CDR1 is MNHEY and CDR2 SVGEGT. In nucleotides, the CDR3 is TGTGCCAGCAGCCCCTCTTACACCGGGGAGCTGTTTTTT. Translation gives CASSPSYTGELFF.